This T cell receptor beta chain is drawn from a study of T cell changes during pregnancy in multiple sclerosis. The count of this clone is one. Assay: immunoSEQ multiplex PCR; the TCRdb copy retains only in-frame clones and omits some. Among about 41,000 clones, about 89% were seen once, and the ten largest hold under 0.7%. The CDR3 totals 16 residues. CDR1 and CDR2 (germline): SGHNT, YYREEE (reference sequence). V was clipped by 4 bases and J by 4 bases; unmatched bases: 8. Sequences were derived from CD4+ T cells from peripheral blood mononuclear cells, sampled in the first trimester of pregnancy. V gene TRBV5-4 combines with J gene TRBJ2-1; 10 nucleotides line up with TRBD1. The receptor was isolated from a female donor with multiple sclerosis, enrolled in a pregnancy study. The CDR3 spells CASSIPRQGAYNEQFF. CDR3 coding DNA: TGTGCCAGCAGCATACCAAGACAGGGGGCGTACAATGAGCAGTTCTTC.